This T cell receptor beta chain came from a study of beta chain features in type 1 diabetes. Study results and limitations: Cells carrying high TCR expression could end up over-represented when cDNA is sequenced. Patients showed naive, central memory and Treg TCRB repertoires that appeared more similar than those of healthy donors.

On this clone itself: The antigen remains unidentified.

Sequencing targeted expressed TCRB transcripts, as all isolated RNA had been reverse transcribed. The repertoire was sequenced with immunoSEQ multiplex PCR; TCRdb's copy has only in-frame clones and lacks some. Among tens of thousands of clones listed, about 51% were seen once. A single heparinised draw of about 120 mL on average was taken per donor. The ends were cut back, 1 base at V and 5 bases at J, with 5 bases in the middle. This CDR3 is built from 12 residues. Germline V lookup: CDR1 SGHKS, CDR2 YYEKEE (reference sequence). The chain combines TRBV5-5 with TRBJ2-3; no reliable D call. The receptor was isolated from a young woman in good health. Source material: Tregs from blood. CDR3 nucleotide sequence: TGTGCCAGCAGCTTGATAGTAGATACGCAGTATTTT. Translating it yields CASSLIVDTQYF. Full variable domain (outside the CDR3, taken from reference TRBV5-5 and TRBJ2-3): DAGVTQSPTHLIKTRGQQVTLRCSPISGHKSVSWYQQVLGQGPQFIFQYYEKEERGRGNFPDRFSARQFPNYSSELNVNALLLGDSALYLCASSLIVDTQYFGPGTRLTVL.